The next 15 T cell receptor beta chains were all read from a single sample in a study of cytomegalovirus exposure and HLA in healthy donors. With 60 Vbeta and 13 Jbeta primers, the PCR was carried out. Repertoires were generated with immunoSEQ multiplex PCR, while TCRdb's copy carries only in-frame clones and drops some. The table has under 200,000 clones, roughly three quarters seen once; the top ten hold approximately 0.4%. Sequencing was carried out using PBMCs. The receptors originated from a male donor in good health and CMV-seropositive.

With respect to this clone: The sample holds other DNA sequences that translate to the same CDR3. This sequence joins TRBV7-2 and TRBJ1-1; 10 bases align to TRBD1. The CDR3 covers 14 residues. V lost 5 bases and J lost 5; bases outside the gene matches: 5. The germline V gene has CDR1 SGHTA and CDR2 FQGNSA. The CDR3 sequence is CASSIGQGGTEAFF. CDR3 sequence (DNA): TGTGCCAGCAGCATAGGACAGGGGGGAACTGAAGCTTTCTTT.

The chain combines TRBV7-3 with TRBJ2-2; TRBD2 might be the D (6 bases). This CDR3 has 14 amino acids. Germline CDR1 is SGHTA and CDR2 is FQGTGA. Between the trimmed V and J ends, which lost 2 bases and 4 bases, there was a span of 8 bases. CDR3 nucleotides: TGTGCCAGCAGCTTATTGCGGGGCACCGGGGAGCTGTTTTTT. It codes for CASSLLRGTGELFF.

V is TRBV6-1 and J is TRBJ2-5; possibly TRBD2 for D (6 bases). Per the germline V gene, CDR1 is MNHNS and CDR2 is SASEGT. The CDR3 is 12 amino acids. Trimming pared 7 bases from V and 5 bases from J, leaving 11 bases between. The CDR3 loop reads CASKSGVETQYF. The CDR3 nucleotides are TGTGCCAGCAAGTCGGGGGTGGAGACCCAGTACTTC.

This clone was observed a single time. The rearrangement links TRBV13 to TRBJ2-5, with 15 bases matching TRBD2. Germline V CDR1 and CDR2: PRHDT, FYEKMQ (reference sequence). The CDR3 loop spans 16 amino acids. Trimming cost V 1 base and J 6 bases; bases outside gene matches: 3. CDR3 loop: CASSLAGLAGGQTQYF. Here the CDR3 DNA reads TGTGCCAGCAGCTTAGCGGGACTAGCGGGGGGACAGACCCAGTACTTC.

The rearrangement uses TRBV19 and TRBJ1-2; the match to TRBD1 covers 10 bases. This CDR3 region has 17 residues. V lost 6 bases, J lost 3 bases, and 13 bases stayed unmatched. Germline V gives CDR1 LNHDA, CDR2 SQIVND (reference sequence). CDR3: CASSLKTGGWFDYGYTF. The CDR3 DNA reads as TGTGCCAGTAGCCTGAAGACAGGGGGCTGGTTCGACTATGGCTACACCTTC.

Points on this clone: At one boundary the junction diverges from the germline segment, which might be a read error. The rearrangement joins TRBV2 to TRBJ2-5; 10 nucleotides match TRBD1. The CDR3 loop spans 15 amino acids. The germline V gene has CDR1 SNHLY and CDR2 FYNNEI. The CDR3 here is CASRGLRGQGMEGDF. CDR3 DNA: TGTGCCAGCAGGGGGTTAAGGGGACAGGGGATGGAGGGGGACTTC.

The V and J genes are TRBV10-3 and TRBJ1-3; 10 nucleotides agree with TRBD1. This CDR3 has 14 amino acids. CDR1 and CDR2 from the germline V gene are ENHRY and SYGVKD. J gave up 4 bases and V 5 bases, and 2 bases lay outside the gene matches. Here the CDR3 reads CAISLGQGGNTIYF. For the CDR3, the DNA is TGTGCCATCAGTCTGGGACAGGGGGGAAACACCATATATTTT.

DNA for the CDR3: TGTGCCAGCAGCTTCGCGCACAGGGGGGTCGATGAAAAACTGTTTTTT. Its translation: CASSFAHRGVDEKLFF. The genes are TRBV7-2 and TRBJ1-4, with 8 bases aligning to TRBD1. Looked up from germline, CDR1 is SGHTA and CDR2 is FQGNSA. This CDR3 is built from 16 residues. V dropped 3 bases and J dropped 6; count of bases not matched to a gene: 9.

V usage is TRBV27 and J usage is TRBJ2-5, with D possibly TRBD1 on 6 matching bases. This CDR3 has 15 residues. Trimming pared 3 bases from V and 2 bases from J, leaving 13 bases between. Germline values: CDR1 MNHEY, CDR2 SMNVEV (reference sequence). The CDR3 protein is CASSFSVGQQETQYF. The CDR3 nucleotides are TGTGCCAGCAGTTTTTCCGTTGGACAGCAAGAGACCCAGTACTTC.

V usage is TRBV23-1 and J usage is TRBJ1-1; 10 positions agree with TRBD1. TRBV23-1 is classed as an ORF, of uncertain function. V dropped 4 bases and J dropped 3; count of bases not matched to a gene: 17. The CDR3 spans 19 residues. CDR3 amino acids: CASSRPGQGTCLMDTEAFF. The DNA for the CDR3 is TGCGCCAGCAGTCGACCGGGACAGGGGACCTGTTTAATGGACACTGAAGCTTTCTTT.

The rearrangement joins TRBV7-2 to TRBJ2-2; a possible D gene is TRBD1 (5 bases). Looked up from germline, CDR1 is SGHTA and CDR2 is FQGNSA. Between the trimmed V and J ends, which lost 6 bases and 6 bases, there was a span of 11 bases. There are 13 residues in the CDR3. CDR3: CASSLLGAGELFF. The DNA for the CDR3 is TGTGCCAGCAGTCTTCTAGGGGCCGGGGAGCTGTTTTTT.

DNA for the CDR3: TGTGCCAGTAGTACCACGGGGGGCAGCTCCTACGAGCAGTACTTC. Encoded protein: CASSTTGGSSYEQYF. The gene calls are TRBV19 and TRBJ2-7, with D perhaps TRBD2 (7 bases). Trimming left V 4 bases short and J 0 bases short, with 13 bases between. CDR1 is LNHDA, CDR2 SQIVND, per germline (reference sequence). The CDR3 length is 15 residues.

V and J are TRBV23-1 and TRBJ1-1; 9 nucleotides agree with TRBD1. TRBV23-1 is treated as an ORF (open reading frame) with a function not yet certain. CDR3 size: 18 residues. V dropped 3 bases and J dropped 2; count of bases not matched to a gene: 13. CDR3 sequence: CASSHGKWTGANNTEAFF. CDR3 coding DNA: TGCGCCAGCAGTCACGGTAAATGGACAGGGGCTAATAACACTGAAGCTTTCTTT.

In DNA, the CDR3 is TGTGCCAGCAGCCAAGTTGGAGACAGGTACTTC. The encoded protein is CASSQVGDRYF. The chain is built from TRBV4-2 and TRBJ2-7; TRBD1 is a possible D gene (5 bases). The germline CDR1 and CDR2 sequences are LGHNA and YNFKEQ. V lost 1 base to trimming and J lost 12 bases, with 10 bases between them. The CDR3 has 11 residues.

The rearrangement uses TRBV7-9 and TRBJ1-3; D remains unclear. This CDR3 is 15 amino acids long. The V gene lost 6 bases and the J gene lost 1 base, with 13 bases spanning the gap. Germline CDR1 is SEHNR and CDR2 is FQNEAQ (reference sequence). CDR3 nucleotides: TGTGCCAGCAGTTCTCCTGGGCCTTCTGGAAACACCATATATTTT. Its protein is CASSSPGPSGNTIYF.